These 9 T cell receptor beta chains originate from one sample sequenced in a study of control samples from healthy donors and cancer patients. Sequencing used immunoSEQ multiplex PCR; TCRdb keeps in-frame clones, though not all of them. The profile shows 110,000 to 150,000 clones, about 89% of them singletons. The sequenced material came from blood. The receptors shown here come from a man aged 25-45 years in good health.

This sequence joins TRBV6-5 and TRBJ2-7, with a tentative D call TRBD1 (5 bases). The germline CDR1 and CDR2 sequences are MNHEY and SVGAGI. The CDR3 has 14 residues. Deletions cut 0 bases from V and 0 bases from J, with 6 bases between. The CDR3 region has the DNA TGTGCCAGCAGTTACTCAGGGGACTCCTACGAGCAGTACTTC. Translated, it gives CASSYSGDSYEQYF.

V and J are TRBV2 and TRBJ2-1, with unresolved D. Trimming left V 5 bases short and J 7 bases short, with 9 bases between. This CDR3 comprises 12 residues. CDR1 is SNHLY, CDR2 FYNNEI, per germline. CDR3: CASSSDWNEQFF. CDR3 nucleotides: TGTGCCAGCAGTTCAGACTGGAATGAGCAGTTCTTC.

The chain uses TRBV7-9 and TRBJ1-5, with D perhaps TRBD1 (5 bases). The germline V gene has CDR1 SEHNR and CDR2 FQNEAQ (reference sequence). Trimming took 5 bases from V and 5 from J, leaving 19 bases between them. The CDR3 is 16 residues long. Here the CDR3 DNA reads TGTGCCAGCAGCGGAGAAAGGGGCCCGGGAGATCAGCCCCAGCATTTT. Protein product: CASSGERGPGDQPQHF.

The chain has TRBV6-1 and TRBJ1-1; D unresolved. V was shortened by 5 bases and J by 3 bases, with 10 bases between the two germline ends. Per the germline V gene, CDR1 is MNHNS and CDR2 is SASEGT. This CDR3 comprises 13 residues. The CDR3 DNA is TGTGCCAGCAGTTTTTCGGCCCACACTGAAGCTTTCTTT. It translates to CASSFSAHTEAFF.

This clone has a single count. The chain has TRBV11-3 and TRBJ2-5; no clear D gene. The CDR3 is made up of 16 amino acids. The V gene's germline CDR1 is SGHNT and CDR2 YENEEA. Trimming left V 1 base short and J 0 bases short, with 12 bases between. The CDR3 here is CASSLVRSSYQETQYF. The CDR3 region has the DNA TGTGCCAGCAGCTTAGTTCGGAGCTCGTACCAAGAGACCCAGTACTTC.

This chain links TRBV10-3 with TRBJ2-1; no firm D call. V was clipped by 0 bases and J by 5 bases, with 14 bases between them. CDR1 and CDR2 (germline): ENHRY, SYGVKD. The CDR3 covers 16 residues. CDR3 sequence (DNA): TGTGCCATCAGTGAGTCAAGTCGACCGCACGACAATGAGCAGTTCTTC. Its protein product is CAISESSRPHDNEQFF.

The rearrangement joins TRBV7-3 to TRBJ1-1; D remains ambiguous. The length of the CDR3 is 12 residues. The germline gives CDR1 SGHTA, CDR2 FQGTGA. V gave up 5 bases and J gave up 6 bases, with 10 bases separating them. CDR3 in amino acids: CASSLGGPEAFF. CDR3 nucleotide sequence: TGTGCCAGCAGCCTAGGTGGCCCTGAAGCTTTCTTT.

The genes are TRBV3-1 (or the pseudogene TRBV3-2) and TRBJ2-1; no clear D gene. The V and J ends lost 0 bases and 4 bases respectively, with 10 bases between them. There are 15 residues in the CDR3. Germline V gene data show CDR1 as LGHDT and CDR2 as YNNKEL (reference sequence). The CDR3 DNA reads TGTGCCAGCAGCCAAGATGTCGATGGATACAATGAGCAGTTCTTC. Its translation: CASSQDVDGYNEQFF.

The chain joins TRBV6-2 or TRBV6-3 to TRBJ1-2; D remains ambiguous. V shed 2 bases and J shed 2 bases, with 6 bases lying between them. The CDR3 contains 13 residues. The germline CDR1 and CDR2 sequences are MNHEY and SVGEGT. CDR3 region: CASSYGRNYGYTF. CDR3 coding DNA: TGTGCCAGCAGTTACGGGCGAAACTATGGCTACACCTTC.